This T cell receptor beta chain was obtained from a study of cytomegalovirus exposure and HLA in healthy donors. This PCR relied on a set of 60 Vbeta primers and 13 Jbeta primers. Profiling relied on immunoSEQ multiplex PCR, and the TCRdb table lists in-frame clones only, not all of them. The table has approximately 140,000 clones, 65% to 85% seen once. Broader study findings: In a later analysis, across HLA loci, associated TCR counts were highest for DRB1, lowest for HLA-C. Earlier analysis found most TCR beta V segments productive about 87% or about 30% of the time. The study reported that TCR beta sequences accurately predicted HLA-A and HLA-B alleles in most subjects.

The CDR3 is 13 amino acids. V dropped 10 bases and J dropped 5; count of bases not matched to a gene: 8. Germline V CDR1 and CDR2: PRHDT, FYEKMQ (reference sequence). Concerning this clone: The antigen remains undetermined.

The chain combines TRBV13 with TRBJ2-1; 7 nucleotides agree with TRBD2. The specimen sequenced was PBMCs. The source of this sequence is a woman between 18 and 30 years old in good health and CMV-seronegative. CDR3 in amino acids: CATSAGVDNEQFF. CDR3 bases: TGTGCCACCTCGGCGGGAGTTGACAATGAGCAGTTCTTC.